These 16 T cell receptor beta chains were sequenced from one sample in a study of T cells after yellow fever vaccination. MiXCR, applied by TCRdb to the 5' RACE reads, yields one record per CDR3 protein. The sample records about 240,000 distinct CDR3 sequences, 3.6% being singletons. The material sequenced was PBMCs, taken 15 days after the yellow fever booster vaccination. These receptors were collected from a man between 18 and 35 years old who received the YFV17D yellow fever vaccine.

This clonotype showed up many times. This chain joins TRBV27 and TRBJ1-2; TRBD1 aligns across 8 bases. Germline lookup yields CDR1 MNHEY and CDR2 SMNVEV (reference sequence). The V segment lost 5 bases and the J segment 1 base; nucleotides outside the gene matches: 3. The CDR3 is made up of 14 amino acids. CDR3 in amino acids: CASSPDRVNYGYTF. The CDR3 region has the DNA TGTGCCAGCAGTCCGGACAGGGTTAACTATGGCTACACCTTC.

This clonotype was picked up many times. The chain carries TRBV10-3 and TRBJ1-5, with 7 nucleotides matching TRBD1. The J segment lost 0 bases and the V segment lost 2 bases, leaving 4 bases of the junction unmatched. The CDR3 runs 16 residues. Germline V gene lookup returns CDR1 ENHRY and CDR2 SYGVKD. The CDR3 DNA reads TGTGCCATCAGTGAGACGTACAGGGGTAGCAATCAGCCCCAGCATTTT. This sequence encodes CAISETYRGSNQPQHF.

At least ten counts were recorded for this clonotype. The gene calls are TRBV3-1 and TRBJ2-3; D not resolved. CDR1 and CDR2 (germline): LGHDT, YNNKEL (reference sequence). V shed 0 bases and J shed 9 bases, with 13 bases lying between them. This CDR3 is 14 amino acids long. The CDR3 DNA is TGTGCCAGCAGCCAAGAAGCGCGCACCCTGACGCAGTATTTT. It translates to CASSQEARTLTQYF.

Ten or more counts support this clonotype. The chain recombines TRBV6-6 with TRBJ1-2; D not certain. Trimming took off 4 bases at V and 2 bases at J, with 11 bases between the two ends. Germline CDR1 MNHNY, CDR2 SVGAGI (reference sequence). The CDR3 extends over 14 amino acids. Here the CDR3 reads CASSSPTSNYGYTF. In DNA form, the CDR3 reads TGTGCCAGCAGTTCCCCGACCAGCAACTATGGCTACACCTTC.

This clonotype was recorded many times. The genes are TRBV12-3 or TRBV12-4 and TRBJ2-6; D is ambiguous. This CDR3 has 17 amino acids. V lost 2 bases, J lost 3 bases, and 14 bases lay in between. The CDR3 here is CASSLYSLLLGANVLTF. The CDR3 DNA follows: TGTGCCAGCAGTTTATATAGTCTCCTTCTTGGGGCCAACGTCCTGACTTTC.

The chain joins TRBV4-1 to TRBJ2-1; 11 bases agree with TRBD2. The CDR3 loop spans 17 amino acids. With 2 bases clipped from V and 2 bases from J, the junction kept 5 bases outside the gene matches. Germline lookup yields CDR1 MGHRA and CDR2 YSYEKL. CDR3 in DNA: TGCGCCAGCAGCCAACGCCATAGCGGGGGGGCCTACAATGAGCAGTTCTTC. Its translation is CASSQRHSGGAYNEQFF.

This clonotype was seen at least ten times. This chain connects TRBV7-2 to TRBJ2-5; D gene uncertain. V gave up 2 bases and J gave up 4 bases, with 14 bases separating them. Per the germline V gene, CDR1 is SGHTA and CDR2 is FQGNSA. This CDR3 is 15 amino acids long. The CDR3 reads CASSLLQVLRETQYF. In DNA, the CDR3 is TGTGCCAGCAGCTTACTGCAGGTCTTAAGAGAGACCCAGTACTTC.

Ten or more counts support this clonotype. CDR3 protein: CASSEAQGFPYEQYV. DNA of the CDR3: TGTGCCAGCAGTGAAGCTCAGGGGTTTCCCTACGAGCAGTACGTC. This chain connects TRBV6-1 to TRBJ2-7; possible D gene TRBD1, 6 bases. V dropped 0 bases and J dropped 2 bases, with 11 bases sitting between them. CDR3 size: 15 residues. The germline V gene has CDR1 MNHNS and CDR2 SASEGT.

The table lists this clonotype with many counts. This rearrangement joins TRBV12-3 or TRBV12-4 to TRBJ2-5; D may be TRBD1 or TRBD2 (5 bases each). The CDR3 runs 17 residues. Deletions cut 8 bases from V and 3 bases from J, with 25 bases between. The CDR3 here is CASGNPPGRVWEETQYF. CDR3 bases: TGTGCCAGCGGAAACCCCCCGGGGCGGGTGTGGGAAGAGACCCAGTACTTC.

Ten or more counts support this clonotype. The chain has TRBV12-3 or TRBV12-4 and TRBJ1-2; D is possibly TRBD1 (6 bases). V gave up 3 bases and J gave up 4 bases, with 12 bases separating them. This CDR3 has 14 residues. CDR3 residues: CASSFPTGPYGYTF. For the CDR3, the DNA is TGTGCCAGCAGTTTCCCCACAGGGCCCTATGGCTACACCTTC.

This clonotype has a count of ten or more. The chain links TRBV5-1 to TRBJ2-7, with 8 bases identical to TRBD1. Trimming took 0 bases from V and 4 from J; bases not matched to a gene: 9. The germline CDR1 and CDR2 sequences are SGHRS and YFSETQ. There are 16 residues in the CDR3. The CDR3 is CASSLDDRGSRYEQYF. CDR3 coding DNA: TGCGCCAGCAGCTTGGACGACAGGGGTTCCCGATACGAGCAGTACTTC.

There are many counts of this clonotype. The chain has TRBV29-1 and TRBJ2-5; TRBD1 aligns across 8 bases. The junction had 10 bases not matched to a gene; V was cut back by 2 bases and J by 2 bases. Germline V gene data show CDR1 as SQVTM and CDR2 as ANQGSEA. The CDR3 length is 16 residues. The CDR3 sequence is CSVERSGGHQQETQYF. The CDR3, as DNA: TGCAGCGTTGAAAGGTCAGGGGGCCACCAGCAAGAGACCCAGTACTTC.

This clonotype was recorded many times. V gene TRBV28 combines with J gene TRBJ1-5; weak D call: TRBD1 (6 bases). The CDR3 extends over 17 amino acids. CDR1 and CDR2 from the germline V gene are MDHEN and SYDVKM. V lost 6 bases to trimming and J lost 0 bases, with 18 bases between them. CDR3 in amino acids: CASSHWTESYSNQPQHF. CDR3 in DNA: TGTGCCAGCAGCCACTGGACAGAAAGTTATAGCAATCAGCCCCAGCATTTT.

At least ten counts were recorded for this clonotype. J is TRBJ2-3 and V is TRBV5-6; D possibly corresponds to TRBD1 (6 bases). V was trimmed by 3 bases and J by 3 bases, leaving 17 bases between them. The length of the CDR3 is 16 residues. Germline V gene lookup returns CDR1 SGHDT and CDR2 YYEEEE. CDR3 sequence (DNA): TGTGCCAGCAGCTGGAGGAGGTGGCAGGGGACAGATACGCAGTATTTT. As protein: CASSWRRWQGTDTQYF.

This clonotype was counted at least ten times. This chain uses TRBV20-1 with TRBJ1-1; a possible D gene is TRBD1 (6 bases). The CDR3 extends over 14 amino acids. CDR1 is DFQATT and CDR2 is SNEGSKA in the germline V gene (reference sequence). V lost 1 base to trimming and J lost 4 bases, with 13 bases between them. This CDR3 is CSARVGGGGTEAFF. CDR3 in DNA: TGCAGTGCTAGAGTTGGAGGGGGAGGCACTGAAGCTTTCTTT.

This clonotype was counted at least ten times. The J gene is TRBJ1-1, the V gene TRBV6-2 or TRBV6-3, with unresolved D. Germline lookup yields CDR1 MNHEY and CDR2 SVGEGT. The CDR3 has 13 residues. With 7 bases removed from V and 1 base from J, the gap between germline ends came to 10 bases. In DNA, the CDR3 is TGTGCCAGCAATCCACGGGGGAACACTGAAGCTTTCTTT. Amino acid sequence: CASNPRGNTEAFF.